The clone carrying this TCR beta chain was detected a few times. The sample belongs to a study of cytomegalovirus exposure and HLA in healthy donors. Unmatched junction bases numbered 9, after V lost 3 bases and J lost 6 bases. The CDR3 has 15 residues. Looked up from germline, CDR1 is LNHDA and CDR2 is SQIVND (reference sequence). The study ran its PCR with 60 Vbeta and 13 Jbeta primers. Assay used: immunoSEQ multiplex PCR; TCRdb lists only in-frame clones, some missing. The repertoire holds around 100,000 clones, 55% to 85% seen once, with 16% in the top ten. This TCR was recovered from a young woman in good health and CMV-seropositive. The chain uses TRBV19 and TRBJ2-7, with 9 bases aligning to TRBD1. The sample comprised PBMCs. The CDR3 nucleotides are TGTGCCAGTAGTATCAAGGGCCCGACAGGGGGCGAGCAGTACTTC. The encoded protein is CASSIKGPTGGEQYF.